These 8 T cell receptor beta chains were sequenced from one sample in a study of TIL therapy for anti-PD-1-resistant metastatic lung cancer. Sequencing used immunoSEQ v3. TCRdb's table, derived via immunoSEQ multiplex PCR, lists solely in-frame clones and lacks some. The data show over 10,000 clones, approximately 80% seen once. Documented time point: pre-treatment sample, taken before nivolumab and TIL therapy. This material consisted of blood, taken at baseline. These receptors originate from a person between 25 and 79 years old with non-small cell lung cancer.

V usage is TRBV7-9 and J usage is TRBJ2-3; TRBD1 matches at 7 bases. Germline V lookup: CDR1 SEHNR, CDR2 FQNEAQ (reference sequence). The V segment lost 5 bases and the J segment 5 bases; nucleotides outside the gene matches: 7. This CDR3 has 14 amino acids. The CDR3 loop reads CASSPTGSKDTQYF. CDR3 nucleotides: TGTGCCAGCAGCCCGACAGGGTCAAAAGATACGCAGTATTTT. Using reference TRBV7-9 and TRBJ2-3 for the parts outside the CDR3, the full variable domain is DTGVSQNPRHKITKRGQNVTFRCDPISEHNRLYWYRQTLGQGPEFLTYFQNEAQLEKSRLLSDRFSAERPKGSFSTLEIQRTEQGDSAMYLCASSPTGSKDTQYFGPGTRLTVL.

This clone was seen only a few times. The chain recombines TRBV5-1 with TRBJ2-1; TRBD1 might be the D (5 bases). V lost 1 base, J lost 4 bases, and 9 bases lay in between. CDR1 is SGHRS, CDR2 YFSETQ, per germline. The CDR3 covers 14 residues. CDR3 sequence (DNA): TGCGCCAGCAGCTTGCTAGGGGTTTACAATGAGCAGTTCTTC. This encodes CASSLLGVYNEQFF.

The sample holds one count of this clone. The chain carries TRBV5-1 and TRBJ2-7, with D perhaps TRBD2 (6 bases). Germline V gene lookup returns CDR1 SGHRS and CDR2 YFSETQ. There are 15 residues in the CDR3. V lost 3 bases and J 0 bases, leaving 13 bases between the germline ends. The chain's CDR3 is CASSSQGLVSYEQYF. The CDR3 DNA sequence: TGCGCCAGCAGCTCCCAGGGACTTGTCTCCTACGAGCAGTACTTC. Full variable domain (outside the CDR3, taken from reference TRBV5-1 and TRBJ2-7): KAGVTQTPRYLIKTRGQQVTLSCSPISGHRSVSWYQQTPGQGLQFLFEYFSETQRNKGNFPGRFSGRQFSNSRSEMNVSTLELGDSALYLCASSSQGLVSYEQYFGPGTRLTVT.

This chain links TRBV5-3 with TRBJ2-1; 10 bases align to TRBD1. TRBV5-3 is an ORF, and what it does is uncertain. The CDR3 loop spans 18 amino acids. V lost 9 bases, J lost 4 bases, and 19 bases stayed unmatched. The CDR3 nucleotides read TGTGCCATCCCGAGCGGGACAGGGGACCCCATTCTATACAATGAGCAGTTCTTC. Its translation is CAIPSGTGDPILYNEQFF.

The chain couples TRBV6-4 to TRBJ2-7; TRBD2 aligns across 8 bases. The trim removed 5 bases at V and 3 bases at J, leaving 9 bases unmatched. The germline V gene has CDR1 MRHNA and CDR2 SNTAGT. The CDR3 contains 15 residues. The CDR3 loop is CASSPEAGTSYEQYF. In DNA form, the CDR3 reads TGTGCCAGCAGTCCGGAAGCCGGGACTAGCTACGAGCAGTACTTC.

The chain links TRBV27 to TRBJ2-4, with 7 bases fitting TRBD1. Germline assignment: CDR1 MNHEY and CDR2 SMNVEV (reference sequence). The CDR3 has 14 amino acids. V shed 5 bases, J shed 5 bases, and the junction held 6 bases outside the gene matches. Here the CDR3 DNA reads TGTGCCAGCAGTACGCTACAGGGGCAAAACATTCAGTACTTC. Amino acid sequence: CASSTLQGQNIQYF.

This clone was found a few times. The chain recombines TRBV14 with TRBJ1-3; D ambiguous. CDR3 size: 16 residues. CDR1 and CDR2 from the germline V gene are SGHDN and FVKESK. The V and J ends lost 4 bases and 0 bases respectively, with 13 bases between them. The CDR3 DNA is TGTGCCAGCAGCCGCCAAAGAGGGAGCTCTGGAAACACCATATATTTT. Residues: CASSRQRGSSGNTIYF. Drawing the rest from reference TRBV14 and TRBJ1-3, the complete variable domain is EAGVTQFPSHSVIEKGQTVTLRCDPISGHDNLYWYRRVMGKEIKFLLHFVKESKQDESGMPNNRFLAERTGGTYSTLKVQPAELEDSGVYFCASSRQRGSSGNTIYFGEGSWLTVV.

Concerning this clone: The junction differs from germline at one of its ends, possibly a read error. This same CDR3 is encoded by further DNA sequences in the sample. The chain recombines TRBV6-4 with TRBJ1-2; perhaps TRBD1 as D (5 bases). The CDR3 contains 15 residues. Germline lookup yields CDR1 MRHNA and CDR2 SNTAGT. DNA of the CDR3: TGTGCCAGCAGTGAACGTCACGGCAGGGCATATGGTTACACCTTC. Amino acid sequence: CASSERHGRAYGYTF.